One sample yielded the 30 T cell receptor beta chains listed below, sequenced in a study of CD8 T cells in Susac syndrome (dated by TCRdb to the late 2010s). The library was produced with the immunoSEQ multiplex PCR assay. RNA was extracted using the RNeasy kit, and about 0.45 to 1 ug of the RNA was reverse transcribed with random hexamers. TCRdb trimmed public reads at Q25 via fastp, called clones via MiXCR and kept in-frame beta chains. One record per CDR3 amino acid sequence lists the most common genes and DNA. The sample table lists 250,000 to 300,000 distinct CDR3 sequences, 65% to 90% of them with a count of one. Around 0.22% of the sample comes from the top ten. Material for sequencing was CD8+ T cells from PBMCs. These receptors originate from a human donor with multiple sclerosis.

The chain combines TRBV11-2 with TRBJ2-2, with 14 bases aligning to TRBD2. Looked up from germline, CDR1 is SGHAT and CDR2 is FQNNGV. The junction had 6 bases not matched to a gene; V was cut back by 2 bases and J by 7 bases. The CDR3 loop spans 17 amino acids. The CDR3 sequence is CASSLIGTSGSSGELFF. Here the CDR3 DNA reads TGTGCCAGCAGCTTAATCGGGACTAGCGGGAGCAGCGGGGAGCTGTTTTTT.

The V call is TRBV20-1, the J call TRBJ1-1; D is unresolved. There are 13 residues in the CDR3. V lost 4 bases to trimming and J lost 6 bases, with 15 bases between them. Germline-derived CDR1 and CDR2 are DFQATT and SNEGSKA (reference sequence). The CDR3 DNA reads as TGCAGTGCTAAACGGGCGGCAGCGGCTGAAGCTTTCTTT. It codes for CSAKRAAAAEAFF.

The J gene is TRBJ1-5, the V gene TRBV4-1; D is ambiguous. The CDR3 contains 14 residues. V gave up 5 bases and J gave up 4 bases, with 12 bases separating them. The V gene's germline CDR1 is MGHRA and CDR2 YSYEKL. DNA of the CDR3: TGCGCCAGCAGCAAGTTAGTCGGGAATCAGCCCCAGCATTTT. Protein product: CASSKLVGNQPQHF.

The chain links TRBV29-1 to TRBJ2-1; D unclear. The CDR3 is made up of 15 amino acids. V lost 6 bases and J lost 2, with 17 bases in between. The germline V gene has CDR1 SQVTM and CDR2 ANQGSEA. CDR3 DNA: TGCAGCGTCATTACTATCGACATAACCTACAATGAGCAGTTCTTC. The encoded protein is CSVITIDITYNEQFF.

In this sample, this clonotype turned up a few times. DNA for the CDR3: TGTGCCAGCAGAGAGGACAGGGGATACAATGAGCAGTTCTTC. Protein: CASREDRGYNEQFF. The V and J genes are TRBV12-3 or TRBV12-4 and TRBJ2-1; TRBD1 matches 9 bases. With 6 bases clipped from V and 4 bases from J, the junction kept 4 bases outside the gene matches. This CDR3 contains 14 residues.

The rearrangement uses TRBV4-3 and TRBJ1-4; possible D gene TRBD1, 6 bases. Germline values: CDR1 LGHNA, CDR2 YSLEER. This CDR3 contains 16 residues. V was pared by 4 bases and J by 5 bases, with 17 bases between. CDR3 sequence (DNA): TGCGCCAGCAGCCCGGCCTACAGGGCCCAGAATGAAAAACTGTTTTTT. Protein: CASSPAYRAQNEKLFF.

This chain links TRBV19 with TRBJ2-1, with unresolved D. Trimming removed 2 bases at V and 2 bases at J, with 7 bases between. Germline V lookup: CDR1 LNHDA, CDR2 SQIVND (reference sequence). CDR3 size: 14 residues. CDR3 sequence reads: CASSILTAYNEQFF. CDR3 DNA: TGTGCCAGTAGTATACTAACAGCCTACAATGAGCAGTTCTTC.

The chain couples TRBV27 to TRBJ2-1; 10 bases align to TRBD1. V trimming: 6 bases; J trimming: 3 bases; junction bases outside the gene matches: 5. Germline V gene sequence: CDR1 MNHEY, CDR2 SMNVEV (reference sequence). The length of the CDR3 is 15 residues. The CDR3 region is CASSGQGGNYNEQFF. The DNA of the CDR3 is TGTGCCAGCAGCGGACAGGGGGGTAACTACAATGAGCAGTTCTTC.

The chain combines TRBV7-2 with TRBJ2-7, with TRBD1 matching over 9 bases. V lost 1 base and J lost 7; bases outside the gene matches: 8. CDR1 is SGHTA, CDR2 FQGNSA, per germline. The CDR3 is made up of 15 amino acids. The CDR3 loop reads CASSLDGTGMWEQYF. The CDR3 DNA reads TGTGCCAGCAGCTTAGATGGGACAGGGATGTGGGAGCAGTACTTC.

The V and J genes are TRBV7-2 and TRBJ2-7; the D is unclear. Trimming cost V 1 base and J 2 bases, with 12 bases left between them. The CDR3 runs 15 residues. CDR1 is SGHTA and CDR2 is FQGNSA in the germline V gene. The CDR3 spells CASSLEPSYPYEQYF. DNA of the CDR3: TGTGCCAGCAGCTTAGAGCCCTCATACCCCTACGAGCAGTACTTC.

The chain employs TRBV11-1 and TRBJ2-1, with D possibly TRBD2 on 6 matching bases. The V end lost 4 bases, the J end lost 2 bases, and 18 bases lay between the germline ends. The CDR3 loop spans 17 amino acids. Per the germline V gene, CDR1 is SGHAT and CDR2 is FQDESV (reference sequence). CDR3 sequence: CASSWGSGGITYNEQFF. Here the CDR3 DNA reads TGTGCCAGCAGCTGGGGGTCTGGCGGGATAACCTACAATGAGCAGTTCTTC.

This chain uses TRBV5-1 with TRBJ2-1, with a weak D call TRBD2 (6 bases). V lost 1 base and J lost 7, with 15 bases in between. Germline loops: CDR1 SGHRS, CDR2 YFSETQ. The CDR3 is 15 residues long. The CDR3 DNA is TGCGCCAGCAGCTTGTGGCTAGCGAGTTCAAATGAGCAGTTCTTC. This sequence encodes CASSLWLASSNEQFF.

This clonotype occurred once. The gene calls are TRBV4-2 and TRBJ1-1; possibly TRBD1 for D (5 bases). Germline V CDR1 and CDR2: LGHNA, YNFKEQ. V was pared by 4 bases and J by 0 bases, with 30 bases between. There are 21 residues in the CDR3. The CDR3 nucleotides are TGTGCCAGCAGCCCACCATACGGGGCCCAGAGTCGTTCTGAGATGAACACTGAAGCTTTCTTT. Translated: CASSPPYGAQSRSEMNTEAFF.

The V and J genes are TRBV11-2 and TRBJ2-2, with D perhaps TRBD1 (6 bases). Between the trimmed V and J ends, which lost 4 bases and 6 bases, there was a span of 15 bases. The CDR3 is 15 residues long. CDR1 is SGHAT and CDR2 is FQNNGV in the germline V gene. In nucleotides, the CDR3 is TGTGCCAGCAGCTCGCCGGGACACAAGGCCGGGGAGCTGTTTTTT. Its translation: CASSSPGHKAGELFF.

This chain connects TRBV7-9 to TRBJ2-2, with 8 positions matching TRBD2. J lost 9 bases, V lost 4 bases, and 13 bases had no gene match. This CDR3 spans 16 amino acids. The germline V gene has CDR1 SEHNR and CDR2 FQNEAQ (reference sequence). CDR3 loop: CASSSTGTSGSRELFF. CDR3 DNA sequence: TGTGCCAGCAGCTCGACCGGGACCAGCGGGAGTAGGGAGCTGTTTTTT.

The chain joins TRBV28 to TRBJ2-1; TRBD2 matches 9 bases. V trimming: 2 bases; J trimming: 8 bases; junction bases outside the gene matches: 28. This CDR3 comprises 22 residues. The germline V gene encodes CDR1 MDHEN and CDR2 SYDVKM. CDR3 region: CASSLGRKSVRRGLAMVYEQFF. CDR3 DNA sequence: TGTGCCAGCAGTTTAGGGAGGAAATCGGTTCGTCGGGGACTAGCTATGGTCTATGAGCAGTTCTTC.

This rearrangement joins TRBV12-2 to TRBJ1-5. TRBV12-2 is a pseudogene. The CDR3 has 19 amino acids. CDR3 bases: TGTGCAAGTCGCTCCCTTTCGCAGTTTCGGCCCTATAGCAATCAGCCCCAGCATTTT. Protein sequence: CASRSLSQFRPYSNQPQHF.

The chain joins TRBV6-2 or TRBV6-3 to TRBJ2-7; 7 bases map to TRBD2. The CDR3 contains 14 residues. J was trimmed by 5 bases and V by 1 base; bases with no gene match: 5. Germline-derived CDR1 and CDR2 are MNHEY and SVGEGT. CDR3 protein: CASSYLMLADEQYF. CDR3 coding DNA: TGTGCCAGCAGTTACTTGATGCTAGCGGACGAGCAGTACTTC.

This chain joins TRBV28 and TRBJ2-1, with TRBD2 identical over 10 bases. Germline V lookup: CDR1 MDHEN, CDR2 SYDVKM. The trim removed 6 bases at V and 4 bases at J, leaving 3 bases unmatched. The CDR3 is 14 residues long. CDR3 DNA sequence: TGTGCCAGCAGAGGACTAGCGGCTTACAATGAGCAGTTCTTC. It encodes CASRGLAAYNEQFF.

The V gene is TRBV27, the J gene TRBJ1-1, with TRBD1 identical over 10 bases. V was clipped by 3 bases and J by 3 bases; unmatched bases: 16. Germline CDR1 MNHEY, CDR2 SMNVEV (reference sequence). The CDR3 is 19 amino acids. The CDR3 nucleotides read TGTGCCAGCAGTTTGGGCTTTCTCATCTCCGGGACAGGGGACACTGAAGCTTTCTTT. Translating gives CASSLGFLISGTGDTEAFF.

The chain is built from TRBV6-5 and TRBJ1-5; D remains ambiguous. The CDR3 totals 14 residues. Trimming pared 2 bases from V and 1 base from J, leaving 6 bases between. Looked up from germline, CDR1 is MNHEY and CDR2 is SVGAGI. The CDR3, as DNA: TGTGCCAGCAGTTACGGCGGGAGCAATCAGCCCCAGCATTTT. Its protein is CASSYGGSNQPQHF.

A single count supports this clonotype. This rearrangement joins TRBV12-3 or TRBV12-4 to TRBJ2-3; 8 nucleotides agree with TRBD1. The CDR3 contains 16 residues. V lost 6 bases and J lost 6; bases outside the gene matches: 14. This chain's CDR3 is CASRPPGTGLGDTQYF. CDR3 sequence (DNA): TGTGCCAGCAGGCCCCCCGGGACAGGTTTAGGTGATACGCAGTATTTT.

The chain carries TRBV20-1 and TRBJ1-2, with 7 bases identical to TRBD1. V dropped 2 bases and J dropped 2; count of bases not matched to a gene: 8. This CDR3 spans 15 amino acids. Germline values: CDR1 DFQATT, CDR2 SNEGSKA (reference sequence). The CDR3 region has the DNA TGCAGTGCTAGACCCCACAGGGGTCCCAACTATGGCTACACCTTC. Protein sequence: CSARPHRGPNYGYTF.

The chain has TRBV12-3 or TRBV12-4 and TRBJ2-1, with 13 bases aligning to TRBD2. The trim removed 6 bases at V and 3 bases at J, leaving 8 bases unmatched. This CDR3 comprises 17 residues. The CDR3 loop is CASSTSGRDLFYNEQFF. CDR3 bases: TGTGCCAGCAGCACTAGCGGGAGGGACCTCTTCTACAATGAGCAGTTCTTC.

This clonotype has only a few counts. The chain carries TRBV20-1 and TRBJ2-1, with D possibly being TRBD2 (6 bases). The CDR3 has 17 amino acids. Germline V gives CDR1 DFQATT, CDR2 SNEGSKA (reference sequence). Trimming removed 0 bases at V and 5 bases at J, with 20 bases between. The CDR3 loop is CSARDGDWTHVNNEQFF. The CDR3 coding sequence is TGCAGTGCTAGAGATGGGGACTGGACTCACGTTAACAATGAGCAGTTCTTC.

The V and J genes are TRBV28 and TRBJ2-7, with a weak D call TRBD1 (5 bases). CDR3 length: 13 residues. Germline V CDR1 and CDR2: MDHEN, SYDVKM. V dropped 3 bases and J dropped 4 bases, with 10 bases sitting between them. The CDR3 nucleotides are TGTGCCAGCAGTTTCGGCAGGGTATACGAGCAGTACTTC. Its translation: CASSFGRVYEQYF.

Only a few counts were recorded for this clonotype. The chain links TRBV6-1 to TRBJ2-1; 10 bases agree with TRBD2. The V gene end was trimmed by 5 bases and the J gene end by 5 bases; junction bases not matched to a gene: 3. This CDR3 has 14 residues. The V gene's germline CDR1 is MNHNS and CDR2 SASEGT. CDR3 protein: CASSRSGGNNEQFF. For the CDR3, the DNA is TGTGCCAGCAGTCGTAGCGGGGGGAACAATGAGCAGTTCTTC.

This sequence joins TRBV7-9 and TRBJ2-3, with D uncertain. The V and J ends lost 5 bases and 0 bases respectively, with 18 bases between them. Germline-derived CDR1 and CDR2 are SEHNR and FQNEAQ (reference sequence). CDR3 size: 17 residues. The CDR3 coding sequence is TGTGCCAGCAGCCCCCTGTCGGCCAGCCCTAGCACAGATACGCAGTATTTT. Amino acid sequence: CASSPLSASPSTDTQYF.

The V gene is TRBV6-2 or TRBV6-3, the J gene TRBJ2-5, with 7 bases matching TRBD2. V shed 5 bases, J shed 0 bases, and the junction held 9 bases outside the gene matches. The CDR3 totals 16 residues. From germline, CDR1 is MNHEY and CDR2 SVGEGT. The CDR3 loop is CASSPLVLAYQETQYF. The CDR3, as DNA: TGTGCCAGCAGTCCCCTCGTACTAGCGTACCAAGAGACCCAGTACTTC.

This clonotype was picked up a small number of times. The CDR3, as DNA: TGTGCCAGCAGTTACTCGACAGGGGTCGGGTATGGCTACACCTTC. This codes for CASSYSTGVGYGYTF. This chain joins TRBV6-5 and TRBJ1-2; 8 bases are shared with TRBD1. Germline CDR1 reads MNHEY; CDR2 reads SVGAGI. The V segment lost 0 bases and the J segment 5 bases; nucleotides outside the gene matches: 5. The CDR3 is 15 amino acids.